This T cell receptor (beta chain) was obtained from a study of blood T cells in healthy people across ages. Broader study findings: Considered underestimates were the diversity estimates obtained from one million T cells.

Alongside a J-beta primer mix, a sample-barcoded 5' primer served in a second PCR lasting about 7 to 12 cycles. TCRdb fed the 5' RACE reads into MiXCR, producing one record per CDR3 protein. Of over 1,500,000 distinct CDR3 sequences listed, around half were seen once; the top ten hold less than 2.5%. About this clonotype itself: The target antigen is unknown.

Sequenced sample: blood. This clonotype was obtained from a woman aged 35 to 49 in good health.

The CDR3: CASSDFRGKQETQYF. In nucleotides, the CDR3 is TGTGCCAGCAGTGACTTCAGGGGGAAGCAAGAGACCCAGTACTTC. This chain connects TRBV25-1 to TRBJ2-5; TRBD1 matches at 7 bases. Germline V gene sequence: CDR1 MGHDK, CDR2 SYGVNS. This CDR3 region has 15 residues. V gave up 3 bases and J gave up 2 bases; unmatched junction bases: 6.